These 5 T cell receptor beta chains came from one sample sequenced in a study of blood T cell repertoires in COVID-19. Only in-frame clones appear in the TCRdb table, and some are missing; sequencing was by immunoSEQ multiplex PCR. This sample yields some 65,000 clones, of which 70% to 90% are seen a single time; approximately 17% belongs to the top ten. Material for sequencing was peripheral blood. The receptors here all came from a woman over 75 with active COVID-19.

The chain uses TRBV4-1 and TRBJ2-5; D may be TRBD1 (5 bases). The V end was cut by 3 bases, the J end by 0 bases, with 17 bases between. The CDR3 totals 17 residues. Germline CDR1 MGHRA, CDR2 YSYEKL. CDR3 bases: TGCGCCAGCAGCCAGCCCTCGGCAGGGAACTACCAAGAGACCCAGTACTTC. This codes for CASSQPSAGNYQETQYF.

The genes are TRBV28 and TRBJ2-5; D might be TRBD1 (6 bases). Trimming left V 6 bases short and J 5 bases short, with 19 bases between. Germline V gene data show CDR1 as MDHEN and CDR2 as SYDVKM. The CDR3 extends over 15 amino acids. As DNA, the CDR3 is TGTGCCAGCAGGGCACCAGGGGTTTGGTGGGAGACCCAGTACTTC. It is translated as CASRAPGVWWETQYF.

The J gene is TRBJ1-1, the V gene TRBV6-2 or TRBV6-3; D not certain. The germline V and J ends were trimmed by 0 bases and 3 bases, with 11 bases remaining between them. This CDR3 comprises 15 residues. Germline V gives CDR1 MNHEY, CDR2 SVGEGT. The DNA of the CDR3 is TGTGCCAGCAGTTACTCGCCTAACAGTTACACTGAAGCTTTCTTT. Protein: CASSYSPNSYTEAFF.

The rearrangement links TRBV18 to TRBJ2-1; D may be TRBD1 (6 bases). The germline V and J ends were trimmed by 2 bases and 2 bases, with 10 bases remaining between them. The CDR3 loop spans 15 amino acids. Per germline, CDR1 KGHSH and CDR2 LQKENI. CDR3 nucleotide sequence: TGTGCCAGCTCACCAACAGGGCCCACCTACAATGAGCAGTTCTTC. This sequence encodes CASSPTGPTYNEQFF.

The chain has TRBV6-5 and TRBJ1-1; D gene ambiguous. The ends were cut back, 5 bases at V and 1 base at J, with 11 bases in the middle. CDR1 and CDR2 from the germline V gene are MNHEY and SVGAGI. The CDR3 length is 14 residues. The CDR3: CASSPLVANTEAFF. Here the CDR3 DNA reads TGTGCCAGCAGTCCACTAGTTGCGAACACTGAAGCTTTCTTT.